This is a list of T cell receptor beta chains from one sample in a study of blood T cell repertoires in COVID-19. Sequenced by immunoSEQ multiplex PCR; TCRdb stores in-frame clones only, minus some. The top ten hold around 6.6% of the sample, which has about 94,000 clones, about 86% seen once. Specimen: peripheral blood. The receptors shown here come from a man aged 60 to 69 with acute or convalescent COVID-19. The CDR3 runs from the conserved cysteine through the conserved F or W. Each record gives: D gene, V gene, clone size, J gene, CDR3 protein, CDR3 DNA. D genes are given only for firm matches. Size values are once, few and many counts, or a class for expanded clones, and some rows have none.

D gene: -; V gene: TRBV5-1; clone size: -; J gene: TRBJ1-1; CDR3 protein: CASSLEKGDTEAFF; CDR3 DNA: TGCGCCAGCAGCTTGGAGAAGGGAGACACTGAAGCTTTCTTT
D gene: -; V gene: TRBV5-4; clone size: few; J gene: TRBJ2-7; CDR3 protein: CASSLTGSYEQYF; CDR3 DNA: TGTGCCAGCAGCTTGACAGGGTCCTACGAGCAGTACTTC
D gene: TRBD1; V gene: TRBV25-1; clone size: -; J gene: TRBJ1-2; CDR3 protein: CASSETGGAGGYTF; CDR3 DNA: TGTGCCAGCAGTGAAACAGGGGGCGCGGGGGGCTACACCTTC
D gene: -; V gene: TRBV7-2; clone size: -; J gene: TRBJ2-1; CDR3 protein: CASSLAVQGSNEQFF; CDR3 DNA: TGTGCCAGCAGCTTAGCGGTTCAGGGGTCCAATGAGCAGTTCTTC
D gene: -; V gene: TRBV19; clone size: -; J gene: TRBJ1-1; CDR3 protein: CASSMPGTEAFF; CDR3 DNA: TGTGCCAGTAGTATGCCCGGGACTGAAGCTTTCTTT
D gene: -; V gene: TRBV25-1; clone size: -; J gene: TRBJ1-4; CDR3 protein: CASSEWGGNGNEKLFF; CDR3 DNA: TGTGCCAGCAGTGAATGGGGCGGAAACGGGAATGAAAAACTGTTTTTT
D gene: TRBD1; V gene: TRBV30; clone size: -; J gene: TRBJ2-7; CDR3 protein: CAWSIGTGANYEQYF; CDR3 DNA: TGTGCCTGGAGTATAGGGACAGGAGCGAACTACGAGCAGTACTTC
D gene: TRBD1; V gene: TRBV6-5; clone size: once; J gene: TRBJ1-2; CDR3 protein: CASSTGDRLPYGYTF; CDR3 DNA: TGTGCCAGCAGTACTGGGGACAGGCTCCCTTATGGCTACACCTTC
D gene: TRBD1; V gene: TRBV27; clone size: -; J gene: TRBJ2-1; CDR3 protein: CASSSQGASGEQFF; CDR3 DNA: TGTGCCAGCAGTTCACAGGGGGCCTCGGGGGAGCAGTTCTTC
D gene: TRBD2; V gene: TRBV6-5; clone size: -; J gene: TRBJ2-2; CDR3 protein: CASSHGPGGGELFF; CDR3 DNA: TGTGCCAGCAGTCACGGGCCGGGGGGCGGGGAGCTGTTTTTT
D gene: -; V gene: TRBV4-3; clone size: -; J gene: TRBJ2-7; CDR3 protein: CASSQDPDINEQYF; CDR3 DNA: TGCGCCAGCAGCCAAGATCCGGACATTAACGAGCAGTACTTC
D gene: -; V gene: TRBV30; clone size: -; J gene: TRBJ1-3; CDR3 protein: CAWSVGLRSGNTIYF; CDR3 DNA: TGTGCCTGGAGTGTGGGACTCCGCTCTGGAAACACCATATATTTT
D gene: -; V gene: TRBV10-3; clone size: once; J gene: TRBJ1-1; CDR3 protein: CAISLDSRTEAFF; CDR3 DNA: TGTGCCATCAGCCTGGACAGTCGCACTGAAGCTTTCTTT
D gene: -; V gene: TRBV6-1; clone size: -; J gene: TRBJ1-3; CDR3 protein: CASRQGSGNTIYF; CDR3 DNA: TGTGCCAGCAGGCAGGGCTCTGGAAACACCATATATTTT
D gene: TRBD1; V gene: TRBV7-9; clone size: -; J gene: TRBJ1-4; CDR3 protein: CASSSGQGANEKLFF; CDR3 DNA: TGTGCCAGCAGCTCCGGACAGGGGGCGAATGAAAAACTGTTTTTT
D gene: -; V gene: TRBV12-3/TRBV12-4; clone size: -; J gene: TRBJ1-2; CDR3 protein: CASSLPGYGYTF; CDR3 DNA: TGTGCCAGCAGTTTGCCAGGTTATGGCTACACCTTC
D gene: -; V gene: TRBV30; clone size: -; J gene: TRBJ2-2; CDR3 protein: CAWSREVNTGELFF; CDR3 DNA: TGTGCCTGGAGTAGGGAGGTCAACACCGGGGAGCTGTTTTTT
D gene: -; V gene: TRBV10-3; clone size: -; J gene: TRBJ2-1; CDR3 protein: CASKGDTINEQFF; CDR3 DNA: TGTGCCAGTAAGGGGGACACCATCAATGAGCAGTTCTTC
D gene: -; V gene: TRBV27; clone size: -; J gene: TRBJ2-5; CDR3 protein: CASMTLGAETQYF; CDR3 DNA: TGTGCCAGCATGACCCTGGGGGCAGAGACCCAGTACTTC
D gene: -; V gene: TRBV27; clone size: -; J gene: TRBJ1-2; CDR3 protein: CASSLEGTYRHGYTF; CDR3 DNA: TGTGCCAGCAGTTTAGAGGGGACATATAGACATGGCTACACCTTC
D gene: TRBD1; V gene: TRBV30; clone size: -; J gene: TRBJ1-4; CDR3 protein: CAWSPDRGPEKLFF; CDR3 DNA: TGTGCCTGGAGCCCGGACAGGGGGCCTGAAAAACTGTTTTTT
D gene: -; V gene: TRBV2; clone size: -; J gene: TRBJ1-6; CDR3 protein: CASMREMVSPLHF; CDR3 DNA: TGTGCCAGCATGAGGGAGATGGTTTCACCCCTCCACTTT
D gene: TRBD1; V gene: TRBV28; clone size: -; J gene: TRBJ1-5; CDR3 protein: CASRTGSNQPQHF; CDR3 DNA: TGTGCCAGCAGGACAGGGAGCAATCAGCCCCAGCATTTT
D gene: TRBD1; V gene: TRBV5-6; clone size: -; J gene: TRBJ2-7; CDR3 protein: CASSLPGQTYEQYF; CDR3 DNA: TGTGCCAGCAGCCTCCCGGGACAGACCTACGAGCAGTACTTC
D gene: TRBD1; V gene: TRBV2; clone size: -; J gene: TRBJ1-2; CDR3 protein: CASSTTGGVYGYTF; CDR3 DNA: TGTGCCAGCAGTACGACAGGGGGCGTCTATGGCTACACCTTC
D gene: TRBD1; V gene: TRBV4-1; clone size: -; J gene: TRBJ1-4; CDR3 protein: CASSQGQGSNEKLFF; CDR3 DNA: TGCGCCAGCAGCCAAGGACAGGGATCTAATGAAAAACTGTTTTTT
D gene: -; V gene: TRBV7-9; clone size: -; J gene: TRBJ1-4; CDR3 protein: CASSLGPEKLFF; CDR3 DNA: TGTGCCAGCAGCCTAGGGCCCGAAAAACTGTTTTTT
D gene: TRBD2; V gene: TRBV3-1/TRBV3-2; clone size: -; J gene: TRBJ2-1; CDR3 protein: CASSAGLAGAEEQFF; CDR3 DNA: TGTGCCAGCAGCGCGGGACTAGCGGGGGCGGAGGAGCAGTTCTTC
D gene: TRBD1; V gene: TRBV13; clone size: -; J gene: TRBJ2-7; CDR3 protein: CASSLGGQVHYEQYF; CDR3 DNA: TGTGCCAGCAGCTTAGGGGGACAGGTCCACTACGAGCAGTACTTC
D gene: -; V gene: TRBV19; clone size: -; J gene: TRBJ1-5; CDR3 protein: CASHAEGYQPQHF; CDR3 DNA: TGTGCCTCCCACGCGGAGGGATATCAGCCCCAGCATTTT
D gene: -; V gene: TRBV5-6; clone size: -; J gene: TRBJ1-1; CDR3 protein: CASSLGTPAEAFF; CDR3 DNA: TGTGCCAGCAGCCTGGGGACTCCCGCTGAAGCTTTCTTT
D gene: -; V gene: TRBV7-9; clone size: -; J gene: TRBJ2-1; CDR3 protein: CASSLGRGPYNEQFF; CDR3 DNA: TGTGCCAGCAGCTTAGGCAGGGGCCCCTACAATGAGCAGTTCTTC
D gene: TRBD2; V gene: TRBV14; clone size: -; J gene: TRBJ2-7; CDR3 protein: CASSEPGLAVNEQYF; CDR3 DNA: TGTGCCAGCAGCGAGCCAGGACTAGCGGTCAACGAGCAGTACTTC
D gene: TRBD2; V gene: TRBV6-6; clone size: -; J gene: TRBJ2-3; CDR3 protein: CASSYGLAGGFDTQYF; CDR3 DNA: TGTGCCAGCAGTTACGGACTAGCGGGGGGTTTTGATACGCAGTATTTT
D gene: -; V gene: TRBV5-1; clone size: -; J gene: TRBJ2-7; CDR3 protein: CASSLAGGDEQYF; CDR3 DNA: TGCGCCAGCAGCTTGGCGGGCGGGGACGAGCAGTACTTC
D gene: TRBD2; V gene: TRBV3-1/TRBV3-2; clone size: -; J gene: TRBJ2-1; CDR3 protein: CASRKGLAEANEQFF; CDR3 DNA: TGTGCCAGCAGAAAGGGACTAGCGGAGGCCAATGAGCAGTTCTTC
D gene: TRBD1; V gene: TRBV18; clone size: -; J gene: TRBJ1-1; CDR3 protein: CATKLTGYTEAFF; CDR3 DNA: TGTGCCACCAAACTGACAGGGTACACTGAAGCTTTCTTT
D gene: -; V gene: TRBV11-3; clone size: few; J gene: TRBJ1-1; CDR3 protein: CASSLGGRNTEAFF; CDR3 DNA: TGTGCCAGCAGCTTAGGGGGCAGAAACACTGAAGCTTTCTTT
D gene: TRBD1; V gene: TRBV10-2; clone size: -; J gene: TRBJ2-7; CDR3 protein: CASSLQGNGEQYF; CDR3 DNA: TGCGCCAGCAGTTTACAGGGGAATGGCGAGCAGTACTTC
D gene: -; V gene: TRBV7-9; clone size: -; J gene: TRBJ1-2; CDR3 protein: CASIVSHLYGYTF; CDR3 DNA: TGTGCCAGCATCGTATCCCACCTATATGGCTACACCTTC
D gene: -; V gene: TRBV19; clone size: -; J gene: TRBJ1-5; CDR3 protein: CASSSPYDQPQHF; CDR3 DNA: TGTGCCAGTAGTAGCCCCTATGATCAGCCCCAGCATTTT
D gene: TRBD1; V gene: TRBV5-4; clone size: -; J gene: TRBJ2-1; CDR3 protein: CASSVTGGSYNEQFF; CDR3 DNA: TGTGCCAGCAGCGTGACAGGGGGATCCTACAATGAGCAGTTCTTC